This TCR beta chain was observed in a study of T cells after yellow fever vaccination. As for the study in general: Libraries from low-cell-number fractions were prepared with the SMART-Seq v4 Ultra Low Input RNA kit. Findings and caveats of the study: Clonotypes found in both CD4 and CD8 compartments made up a small share. Detected again after the booster were most primary-vaccination clones, at approximately 95% CD4 and 80% to 90% CD8.

The CDR3 length is 15 residues. Germline V lookup: CDR1 SGDLS, CDR2 YYNGEE. With 3 bases removed from V and 2 bases from J, the gap between germline ends came to 13 bases. By 5'RACE template switching, TCR cDNA was produced, with a universal primer site and UMIs added in the process. TCRdb analysed the 5' RACE reads with MiXCR anew, one entry per CDR3 protein. Among hundreds of thousands of distinct CDR3 sequences listed, around a sixth were seen once. This clonotype was picked up a small number of times. Its antigen is unidentified. The chain uses TRBV9 and TRBJ2-3; D remains unclear. This specimen consisted of PBMCs, obtained before the yellow fever booster vaccination. The sequence derives from a man between 18 and 29 years old who received the YFV17D yellow fever vaccine. CDR3 nucleotide sequence: TGTGCCAGCAGCGCCCGTGGTGCGGACACAGATACGCAGTATTTT. This translates into CASSARGADTDTQYF.